This T cell receptor beta chain was sequenced in a study of blood T cell repertoires in COVID-19. Using immunoSEQ multiplex PCR, the repertoire was profiled, and TCRdb retains in-frame clones only, with some absent. Here the sample spans under 130,000 clones, 80% to 90% being singletons. Sequencing used peripheral blood. The TCR originated in an elderly woman with acute or convalescent COVID-19.

CDR3 coding DNA: TGTGCCTGGAGTGTACGGAGGGGGCGAGACACTGAAGCTTTCTTT. Protein sequence: CAWSVRRGRDTEAFF. The chain carries TRBV30 and TRBJ1-1, with 7 bases matching TRBD1. The CDR3 contains 15 residues. The J segment lost 3 bases and the V segment lost 0 bases, leaving 7 bases of the junction unmatched. Germline CDR1 and CDR2: GTSNPN and SVGIG (reference sequence).